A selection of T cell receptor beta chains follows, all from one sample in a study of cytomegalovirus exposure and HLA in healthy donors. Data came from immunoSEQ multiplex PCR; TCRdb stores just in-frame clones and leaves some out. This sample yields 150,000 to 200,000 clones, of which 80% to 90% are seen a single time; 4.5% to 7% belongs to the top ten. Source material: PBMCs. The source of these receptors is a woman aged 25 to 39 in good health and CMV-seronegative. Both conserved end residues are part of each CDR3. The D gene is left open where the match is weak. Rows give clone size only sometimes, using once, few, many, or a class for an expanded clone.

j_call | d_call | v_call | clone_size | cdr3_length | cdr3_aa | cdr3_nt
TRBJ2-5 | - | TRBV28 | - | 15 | CASSLGQGFQETQYF | TGTGCCAGCAGTTTGGGGCAGGGTTTTCAAGAGACCCAGTACTTC
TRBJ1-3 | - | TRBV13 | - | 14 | CASSSRGMVLTIYF | TGTGCCAGCAGCTCCCGTGGGATGGTCCTCACCATATATTTT
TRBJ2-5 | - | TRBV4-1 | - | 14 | CASSQVGLQETQYF | TGCGCCAGCAGCCAAGTTGGACTCCAAGAGACCCAGTACTTC
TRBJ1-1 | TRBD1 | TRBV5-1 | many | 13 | CASGTGSRTEAFF | TGCGCCAGCGGGACAGGGTCAAGGACTGAAGCTTTCTTT
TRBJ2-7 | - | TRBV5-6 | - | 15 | CASSLVDRTSYEQYF | TGTGCCAGCAGCTTGGTTGACAGGACCAGCTACGAGCAGTACTTC
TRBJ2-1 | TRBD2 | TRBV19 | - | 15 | CASSRSGGTYNEQFF | TGTGCCAGTAGTCGTAGCGGGGGGACATACAATGAGCAGTTCTTC
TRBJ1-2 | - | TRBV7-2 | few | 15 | CASSLEMRGTYGYTF | TGTGCCAGCAGCTTAGAGATGCGCGGGACCTATGGCTACACCTTC
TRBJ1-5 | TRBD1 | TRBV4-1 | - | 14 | CASSPNRGSQPQHF | TGCGCCAGCAGCCCGAACAGGGGATCCCAGCCCCAGCATTTT
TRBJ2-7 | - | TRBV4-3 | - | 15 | CASSQEQGGSYEQYF | TGCGCCAGCAGCCAAGAGCAGGGAGGCTCCTACGAGCAGTACTTC
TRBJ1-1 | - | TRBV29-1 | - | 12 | CSAGAAYTEAFF | TGCAGCGCTGGGGCAGCCTACACTGAAGCTTTCTTT
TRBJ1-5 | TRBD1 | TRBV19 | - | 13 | CASRGTGYQPQHF | TGTGCCAGTAGGGGGACAGGGTATCAGCCCCAGCATTTT
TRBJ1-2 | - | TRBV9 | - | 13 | CASSVAANYGYTF | TGTGCCAGCAGCGTCGCCGCTAACTATGGCTACACCTTC
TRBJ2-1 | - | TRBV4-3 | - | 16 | CASSQWAADSYNEQFF | TGCGCCAGCAGCCAGTGGGCGGCAGATTCCTACAATGAGCAGTTCTTC
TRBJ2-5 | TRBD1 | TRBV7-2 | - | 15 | CASSLDRGQVETQYF | TGTGCCAGCAGCTTGGACAGGGGGCAGGTAGAGACCCAGTACTTC
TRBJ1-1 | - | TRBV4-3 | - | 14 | CASSQSWPNTEAFF | TGCGCCAGCAGCCAATCATGGCCGAACACTGAAGCTTTCTTT
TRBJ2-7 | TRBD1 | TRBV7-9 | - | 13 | CASATGGRYEQYF | TGTGCCAGCGCGACAGGGGGCCGCTACGAGCAGTACTTC
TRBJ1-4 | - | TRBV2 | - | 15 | CASSPRNGLDEKLFF | TGTGCCAGCTCACCCCGGAACGGATTGGATGAAAAACTGTTTTTT
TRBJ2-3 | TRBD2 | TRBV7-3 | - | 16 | CASSFLAGGRADTQYF | TGTGCCAGCAGCTTCCTAGCGGGAGGGAGGGCAGATACGCAGTATTTT
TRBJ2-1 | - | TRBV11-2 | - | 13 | CASSTRQYNEQFF | TGTGCCAGCAGCACACGGCAGTACAATGAGCAGTTCTTC
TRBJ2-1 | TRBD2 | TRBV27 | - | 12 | CASSTSGNEQFF | TGTGCCAGCAGTACTAGCGGGAATGAGCAGTTCTTC
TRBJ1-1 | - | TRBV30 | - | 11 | CAWGFETEAFF | TGTGCCTGGGGTTTCGAGACTGAAGCTTTCTTT
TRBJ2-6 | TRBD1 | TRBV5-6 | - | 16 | CASSQTGGFGANVLTF | TGTGCCAGCAGCCAGACAGGGGGCTTTGGGGCCAACGTCCTGACTTTC
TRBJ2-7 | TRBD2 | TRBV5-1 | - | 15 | CASSLASGVSYEQYF | TGCGCCAGCAGCTTGGCTAGCGGGGTCTCCTACGAGCAGTACTTC
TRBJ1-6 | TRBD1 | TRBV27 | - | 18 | CASSPSRQGRLDNSPLHF | TGTGCCAGCAGTCCCTCCCGACAGGGGAGGCTGGATAATTCACCCCTCCACTTT
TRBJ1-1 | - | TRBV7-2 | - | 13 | CASSLPGDTEAFF | TGTGCCAGCAGCTTACCCGGGGACACTGAAGCTTTCTTT
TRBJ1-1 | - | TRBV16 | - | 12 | CASSQFLTEAFF | TGTGCCAGCAGCCAGTTCCTCACTGAAGCTTTCTTT
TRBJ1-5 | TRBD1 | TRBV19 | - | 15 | CASKDRGLAGQPQHF | TGTGCCAGTAAAGACAGGGGGCTTGCGGGGCAGCCCCAGCATTTT
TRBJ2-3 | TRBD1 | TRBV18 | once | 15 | CASSPTRQGTDTQYF | TGTGCCAGCTCACCAACGAGACAGGGGACAGATACGCAGTATTTT
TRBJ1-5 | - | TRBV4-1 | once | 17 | CASSHQTGQGSDQPQHF | TGCGCCAGCAGCCACCAGACAGGCCAGGGGAGCGATCAGCCCCAGCATTTT
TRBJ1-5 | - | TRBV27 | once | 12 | CASSFGNQPQHF | TGTGCCAGCAGTTTCGGCAATCAGCCCCAGCATTTT
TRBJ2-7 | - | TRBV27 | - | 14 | CASSKQGGLYEQYF | TGTGCCAGCAGTAAACAGGGGGGACTATACGAGCAGTACTTC
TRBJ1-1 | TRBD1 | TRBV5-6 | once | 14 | CASSLETGVTEAFF | TGTGCCAGCAGCTTGGAGACAGGGGTCACTGAAGCTTTCTTT
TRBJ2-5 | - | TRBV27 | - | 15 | CASTLSGSRAETQYF | TGTGCCAGCACCCTCAGCGGGTCGAGGGCGGAGACCCAGTACTTC
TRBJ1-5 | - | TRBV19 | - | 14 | CASSRPDLYQPQHF | TGTGCCAGTAGTAGGCCGGACTTATATCAGCCCCAGCATTTT